This is a list of T cell receptor beta chains from one sample in a study of blood T cell repertoires in COVID-19. Profiling relied on immunoSEQ multiplex PCR, and the TCRdb table lists in-frame clones only, not all of them. The sample lists 200,000 to 250,000 clones, around 83% occurring once. Specimen: PBMCs or T cells enriched from blood (not recorded which). The origin of the receptors is a woman aged 40 to 55 with acute COVID-19. Each CDR3 is given with its conserved first and last residue. D genes are given only for firm matches. The listing skips clone size in some rows; elsewhere it reads once, few, many or a size class.

-	TRBV4-1	TRBJ2-7	TRBD1	CASSQSQGGEQYF	TGCGCCAGCAGCCAATCACAGGGGGGCGAGCAGTACTTC
-	TRBV11-2	TRBJ1-5	-	CASSLAGFSNQPQHF	TGTGCCAGCAGCTTAGCGGGTTTTAGCAATCAGCCCCAGCATTTT
-	TRBV7-9	TRBJ2-1	TRBD2	CASSLGGLAGYNEQFF	TGTGCCAGCAGCTTAGGGGGACTAGCGGGCTACAATGAGCAGTTCTTC
-	TRBV10-3	TRBJ2-7	-	CAISESRGAYEQYF	TGTGCCATCAGTGAATCTCGGGGAGCCTACGAGCAGTACTTC
-	TRBV4-2	TRBJ1-4	-	CASSQSAGINEKLFF	TGTGCCAGCAGCCAAAGTGCAGGGATTAATGAAAAACTGTTTTTT
-	TRBV5-1	TRBJ1-2	-	CASSLFPELYGYTF	TGCGCCAGCAGCCTGTTTCCCGAGCTCTATGGCTACACCTTC
-	TRBV2	TRBJ1-2	-	CASSESTVNYGYTF	TGTGCCAGCAGTGAGTCAACAGTTAACTATGGCTACACCTTC
once	TRBV5-6	TRBJ1-1	-	CASTLPLNTEAFF	TGTGCCAGCACCTTGCCCTTGAACACTGAAGCTTTCTTT
-	TRBV7-2	TRBJ2-5	TRBD2	CASSLAGLVGGETQYF	TGTGCCAGCAGCTTAGCGGGACTAGTGGGGGGGGAGACCCAGTACTTC
-	TRBV4-2	TRBJ2-2	-	CASSQAWGDAANTGELFF	TGTGCCAGCAGCCAAGCGTGGGGGGACGCGGCTAACACCGGGGAGCTGTTTTTT
-	TRBV28	TRBJ2-3	-	CASSSEGVSTDTQYF	TGTGCCAGCTCTTCGGAAGGGGTCTCTACAGATACGCAGTATTTT
-	TRBV28	TRBJ2-1	TRBD2	CASSFASGSTQFF	TGTGCCAGCAGTTTCGCTAGCGGGAGTACACAGTTCTTC
-	TRBV6-2/TRBV6-3	TRBJ2-4	TRBD2	CASSSKRGNDIQYF	TGTGCCAGCAGTTCCAAGCGGGGGAATGACATTCAGTACTTC
-	TRBV30	TRBJ1-2	-	CAWSAGFIMGLNYGYTF	TGTGCCTGGAGTGCCGGATTCATTATGGGCCTTAACTATGGCTACACCTTC
-	TRBV19	TRBJ1-1	-	CASRPGGGPNTEAFF	TGTGCCAGTCGCCCCGGTGGGGGCCCCAACACTGAAGCTTTCTTT
-	TRBV3-1/TRBV3-2	TRBJ2-1	TRBD2	CASSQRQVAGGNEQFF	TGTGCCAGCAGCCAGCGCCAGGTCGCGGGGGGCAATGAGCAGTTCTTC
-	TRBV3-1/TRBV3-2	TRBJ1-2	-	CASSQSGAVVLSYGYTF	TGTGCCAGCAGCCAGTCCGGTGCGGTGGTGCTGAGCTATGGCTACACCTTC
-	TRBV29-1	TRBJ1-2	TRBD1	CSVTTGADYGYTF	TGCAGCGTCACGACAGGGGCCGACTATGGCTACACCTTC
once	TRBV7-3	TRBJ2-3	TRBD2	CASSYRGGDTQYF	TGTGCCAGCAGCTACCGGGGGGGAGATACGCAGTATTTT
-	TRBV27	TRBJ2-7	-	CASSLGLGRTYEQYF	TGTGCCAGCAGTTTAGGCCTGGGCAGGACCTACGAGCAGTACTTC
-	TRBV6-5	TRBJ1-4	TRBD1	CASSYSGQGGEKLFF	TGTGCCAGCAGTTACTCGGGACAGGGGGGTGAAAAACTGTTTTTT
-	TRBV14	TRBJ1-1	-	CASSQDPYTEAFF	TGTGCCAGCAGCCAAGATCCCTACACTGAAGCTTTCTTT
-	TRBV11-2	TRBJ2-1	-	CASSLLVRQAQYNEQFF	TGTGCCAGCAGCTTACTTGTGAGACAGGCGCAATACAATGAGCAGTTCTTC
once	TRBV19	TRBJ1-2	-	CASYPGQSGGYGYTF	TGTGCCAGTTACCCCGGACAGTCTGGGGGCTATGGCTACACCTTC
-	TRBV3-1/TRBV3-2	TRBJ2-2	TRBD2	CASSATSGRTTGELFF	TGTGCCAGCAGCGCGACTAGCGGGAGAACCACCGGGGAGCTGTTTTTT
few	TRBV5-1	TRBJ1-2	TRBD1	CASSSTGGDYGYTF	TGCGCCAGCAGCTCAACAGGGGGGGACTATGGCTACACCTTC
-	TRBV9	TRBJ2-1	-	CASSVGGSGYNEQFF	TGTGCCAGCAGCGTAGGTGGGAGCGGGTACAATGAGCAGTTCTTC
-	TRBV4-3	TRBJ2-2	TRBD2	CASSQDSGTSGLSGELFF	TGCGCCAGCAGCCAAGACTCCGGGACTAGCGGACTTTCCGGGGAGCTGTTTTTT
-	TRBV18	TRBJ1-5	TRBD1	CASSTSGQAQPQHF	TGTGCCAGCTCAACATCGGGACAGGCTCAGCCCCAGCATTTT
-	TRBV5-1	TRBJ2-1	-	CASGSGDRALQYNEQFF	TGCGCCAGCGGCTCAGGGGATAGAGCTCTTCAATACAATGAGCAGTTCTTC
-	TRBV19	TRBJ2-2	-	CAISPGHNTGELFF	TGTGCCATTAGCCCGGGACACAACACCGGGGAGCTGTTTTTT
-	TRBV7-2	TRBJ2-7	-	CASSLSRLVKDEQYF	TGTGCCAGCAGCTTATCTCGCCTAGTTAAGGACGAGCAGTACTTC
once	TRBV7-2	TRBJ2-3	TRBD2	CASSAGAGGSTDTQYF	TGTGCCAGCAGCGCTGGGGCGGGGGGGAGCACAGATACGCAGTATTTT
-	TRBV18	TRBJ2-7	-	CASSPGASEVQYF	TGTGCCAGCTCACCAGGGGCTAGCGAGGTGCAGTACTTC
-	TRBV12-3/TRBV12-4	TRBJ2-7	-	CASSFSVYEQYF	TGTGCCAGCAGTTTTAGTGTATACGAGCAGTACTTC
-	TRBV3-1/TRBV3-2	TRBJ1-1	-	CASSQPPGGTEAFF	TGTGCCAGCAGCCAACCACCCGGGGGGACTGAAGCTTTCTTT
-	TRBV5-1	TRBJ2-1	TRBD2	CASSERSTSGIRYNNEQFF	TGCGCCAGCAGCGAACGCTCAACTAGCGGGATCCGTTATAACAATGAGCAGTTCTTC